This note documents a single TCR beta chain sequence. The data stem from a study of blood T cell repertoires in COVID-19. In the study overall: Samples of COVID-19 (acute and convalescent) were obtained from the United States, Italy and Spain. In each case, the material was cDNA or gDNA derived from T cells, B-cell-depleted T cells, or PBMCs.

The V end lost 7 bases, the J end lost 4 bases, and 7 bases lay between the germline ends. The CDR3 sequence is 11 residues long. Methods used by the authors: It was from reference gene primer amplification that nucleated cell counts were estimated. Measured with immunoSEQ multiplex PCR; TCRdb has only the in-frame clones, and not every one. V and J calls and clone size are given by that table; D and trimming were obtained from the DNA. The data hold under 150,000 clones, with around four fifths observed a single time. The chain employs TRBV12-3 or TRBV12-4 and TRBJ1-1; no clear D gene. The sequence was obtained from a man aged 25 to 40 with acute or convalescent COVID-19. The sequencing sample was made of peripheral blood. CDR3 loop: CASTLGTEAFF. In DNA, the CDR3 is TGTGCCAGCACCCTCGGCACTGAAGCTTTCTTT.